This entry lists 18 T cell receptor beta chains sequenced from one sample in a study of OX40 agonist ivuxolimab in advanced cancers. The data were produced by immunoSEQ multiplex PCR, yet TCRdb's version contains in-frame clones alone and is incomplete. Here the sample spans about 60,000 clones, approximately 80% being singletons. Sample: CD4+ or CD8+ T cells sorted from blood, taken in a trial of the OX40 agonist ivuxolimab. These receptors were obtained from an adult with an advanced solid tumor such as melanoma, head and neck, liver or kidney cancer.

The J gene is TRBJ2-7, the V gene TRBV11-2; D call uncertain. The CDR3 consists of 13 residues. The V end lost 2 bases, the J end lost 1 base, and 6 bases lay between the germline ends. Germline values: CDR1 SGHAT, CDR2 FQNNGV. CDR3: CASSLIASYEQYF. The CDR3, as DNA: TGTGCCAGCAGCTTAATAGCATCCTACGAGCAGTACTTC.

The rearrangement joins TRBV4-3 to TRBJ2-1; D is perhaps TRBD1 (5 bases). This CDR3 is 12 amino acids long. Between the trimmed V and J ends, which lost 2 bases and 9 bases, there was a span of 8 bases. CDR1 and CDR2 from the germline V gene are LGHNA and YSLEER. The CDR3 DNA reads TGCGCCAGCAGCCAAAGGCAGGGTGAGCAGTTCTTC. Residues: CASSQRQGEQFF.

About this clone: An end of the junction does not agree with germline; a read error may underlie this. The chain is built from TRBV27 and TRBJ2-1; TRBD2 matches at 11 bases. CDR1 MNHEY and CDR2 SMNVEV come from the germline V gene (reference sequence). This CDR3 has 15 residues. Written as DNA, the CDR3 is TGTGCCAGCAGTAATAGCGGGAGGGCCAGGAATGGGCAGTTCTTC. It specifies CASSNSGRARNGQFF.

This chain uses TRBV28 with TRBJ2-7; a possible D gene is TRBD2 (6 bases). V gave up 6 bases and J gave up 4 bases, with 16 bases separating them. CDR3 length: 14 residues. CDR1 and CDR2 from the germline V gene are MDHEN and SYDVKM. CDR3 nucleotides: TGTGCCAGCAGCCCCCGGACTACCCCGTACGAGCAGTACTTC. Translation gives CASSPRTTPYEQYF.

CDR3 DNA: TGCGCCAGCAGCTTGGAGACAGCTAACTATAATTCACCCCTCCACTTT. Protein product: CASSLETANYNSPLHF. The rearrangement joins TRBV5-1 to TRBJ1-6; D is perhaps TRBD1 (5 bases). CDR3 size: 16 residues. CDR1 is SGHRS and CDR2 is YFSETQ in the germline V gene. V was pared by 0 bases and J by 3 bases, with 10 bases between.

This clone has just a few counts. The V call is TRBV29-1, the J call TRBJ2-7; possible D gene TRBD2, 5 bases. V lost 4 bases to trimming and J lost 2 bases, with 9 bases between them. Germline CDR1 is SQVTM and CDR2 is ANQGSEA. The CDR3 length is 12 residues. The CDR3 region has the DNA TGCAGCGTTGCCGCGGGCCCCTACGAGCAGTACTTC. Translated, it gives CSVAAGPYEQYF.

CDR3 sequence reads: CASSSKRNTIYF. CDR3 nucleotides: TGTGCCAGCAGCTCAAAAAGGAACACCATATATTTT. This rearrangement joins TRBV11-2 to TRBJ1-3; D gene unclear. The V end lost 4 bases, the J end lost 7 bases, and 8 bases lay between the germline ends. CDR1 is SGHAT and CDR2 is FQNNGV in the germline V gene. The CDR3 is made up of 12 amino acids.

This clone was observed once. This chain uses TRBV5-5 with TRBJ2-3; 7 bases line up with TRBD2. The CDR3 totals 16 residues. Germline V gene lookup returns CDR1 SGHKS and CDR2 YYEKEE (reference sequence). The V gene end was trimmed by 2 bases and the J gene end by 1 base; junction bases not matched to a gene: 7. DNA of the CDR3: TGTGCCAGCAGCTTAGGCAGCGGGAAGGGCACAGATACGCAGTATTTT. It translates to CASSLGSGKGTDTQYF.

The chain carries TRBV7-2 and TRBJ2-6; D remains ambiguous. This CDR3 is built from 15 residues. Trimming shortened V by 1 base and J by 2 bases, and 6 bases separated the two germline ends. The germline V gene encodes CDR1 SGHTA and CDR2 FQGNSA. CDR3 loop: CASSLGLPGANVLTF. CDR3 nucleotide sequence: TGTGCCAGCAGCTTAGGCCTACCTGGGGCCAACGTCCTGACTTTC. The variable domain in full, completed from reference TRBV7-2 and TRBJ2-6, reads GAGVSQSPSNKVTEKGKDVELRCDPISGHTALYWYRQSLGQGLEFLIYFQGNSAPDKSGLPSDRFSAERTGGSVSTLTIQRTQQEDSAVYLCASSLGLPGANVLTFGAGSRLTVL.

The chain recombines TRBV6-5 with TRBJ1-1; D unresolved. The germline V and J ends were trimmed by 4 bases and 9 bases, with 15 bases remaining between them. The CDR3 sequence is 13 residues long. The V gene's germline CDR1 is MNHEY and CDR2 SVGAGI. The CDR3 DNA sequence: TGTGCCAGCAGTTCCTCCGAGCGGGGAAAAGCTTTCTTT. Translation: CASSSSERGKAFF.

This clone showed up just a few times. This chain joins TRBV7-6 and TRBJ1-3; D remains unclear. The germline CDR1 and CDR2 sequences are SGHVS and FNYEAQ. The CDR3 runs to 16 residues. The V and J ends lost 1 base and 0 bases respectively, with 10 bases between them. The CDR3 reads CASSLEGTNSGNTIYF. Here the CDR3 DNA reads TGTGCCAGCAGCTTAGAAGGCACCAACTCTGGAAACACCATATATTTT.

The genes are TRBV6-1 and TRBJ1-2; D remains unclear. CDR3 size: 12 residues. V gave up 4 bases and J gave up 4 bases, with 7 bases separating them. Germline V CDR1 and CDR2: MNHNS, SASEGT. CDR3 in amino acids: CASSGFLYGYTF. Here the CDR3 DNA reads TGTGCCAGCAGTGGCTTCCTCTATGGCTACACCTTC.

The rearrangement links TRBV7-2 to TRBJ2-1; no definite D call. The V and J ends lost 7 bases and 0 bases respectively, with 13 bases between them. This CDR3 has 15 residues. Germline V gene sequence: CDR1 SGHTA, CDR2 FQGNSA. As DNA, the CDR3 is TGTGCCAGCAACTCGGGCGTGAGCTCCTACAATGAGCAGTTCTTC. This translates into CASNSGVSSYNEQFF.

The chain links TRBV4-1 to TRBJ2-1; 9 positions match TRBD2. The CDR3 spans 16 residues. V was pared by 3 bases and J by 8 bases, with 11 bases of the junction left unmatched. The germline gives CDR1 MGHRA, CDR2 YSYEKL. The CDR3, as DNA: TGCGCCAGCAGCCAGGGAAGGGCTAGCGGGACATATGAGCAGTTCTTC. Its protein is CASSQGRASGTYEQFF.

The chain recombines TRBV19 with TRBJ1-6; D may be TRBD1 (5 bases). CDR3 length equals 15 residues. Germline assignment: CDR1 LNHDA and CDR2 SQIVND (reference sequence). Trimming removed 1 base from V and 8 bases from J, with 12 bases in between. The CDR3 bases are TGTGCCAGTAGTATAGTGGGGGACGGGGATTCACCCCTCCACTTT. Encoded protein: CASSIVGDGDSPLHF.

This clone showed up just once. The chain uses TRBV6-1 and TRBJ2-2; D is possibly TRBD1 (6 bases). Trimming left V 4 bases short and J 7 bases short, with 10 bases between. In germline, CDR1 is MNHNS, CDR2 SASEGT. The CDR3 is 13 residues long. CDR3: CASSGTVSGELFF. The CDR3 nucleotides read TGTGCCAGCAGTGGGACAGTCAGCGGGGAGCTGTTTTTT.

Here the CDR3 reads CASSYRGQGNTIYF. The CDR3, as DNA: TGTGCCAGCAGTTACAGGGGACAGGGAAACACCATATATTTT. The chain joins TRBV6-5 to TRBJ1-3; TRBD1 matches at 7 bases. V shed 2 bases, J shed 4 bases, and the junction held 2 bases outside the gene matches. This CDR3 has 14 amino acids. Germline assignment: CDR1 MNHEY and CDR2 SVGAGI.

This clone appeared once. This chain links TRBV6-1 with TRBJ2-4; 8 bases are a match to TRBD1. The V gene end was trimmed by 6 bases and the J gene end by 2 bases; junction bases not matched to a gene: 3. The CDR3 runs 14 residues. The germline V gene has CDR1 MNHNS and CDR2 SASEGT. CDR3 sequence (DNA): TGTGCCAGCAGCGACAGGGGTCCCAAAAACATTCAGTACTTC. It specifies CASSDRGPKNIQYF.